Each of the 13 T cell receptor beta chains below was sequenced from the same sample in a study of monozygotic twins with inflammatory bowel disease. TCRdb reprocessed the 5' RACE reads, keeping one entry per CDR3 protein, no DNA. The specimen's table records about 160,000 distinct CDR3 sequences. The source material was blood. The origin of the receptors is a human donor with ulcerative colitis or Crohn's disease, or a healthy co-twin of an affected twin (not recorded which).

The CDR3 sequence: CASSSGLHQETQYF. This rearrangement joins TRBV7-2 to TRBJ2-5; the D gene TCRdb calls, TRBD2, cannot be checked with no DNA. Germline lookup yields CDR1 SGHTA and CDR2 FQGNSA. The CDR3 length is 14 residues.

The chain recombines TRBV20-1 with TRBJ2-3; the TRBD2 assignment by TCRdb is unverifiable without DNA. Germline V gene sequence: CDR1 DFQATT, CDR2 SNEGSKA (reference sequence). The CDR3 has 13 amino acids. The CDR3: CRPTSESTDTQYF.

The chain employs TRBV4-3 and TRBJ1-1; the TCRdb D gene call, TRBD1, has no DNA to confirm it. Germline V gene data show CDR1 as LGHNA and CDR2 as YSLEER. This CDR3 spans 15 amino acids. CDR3 residues: CASSQEWTANTEAFF.

The chain couples TRBV5-1 to TRBJ2-7; TCRdb selects TRBD1, and the lack of DNA leaves this call unchecked. Germline lookup yields CDR1 SGHRS and CDR2 YFSETQ. The CDR3 has 15 residues. CDR3 sequence reads: CASSRPGQGINEQYF.

The chain has TRBV10-3 and TRBJ2-6; TCRdb's D call, TRBD2, is unchecked because there is no DNA. Germline V gene data show CDR1 as ENHRY and CDR2 as SYGVKD. CDR3 size: 16 residues. CDR3 amino acids: CAIPRAPPSGANVLTF.

This chain joins TRBV18 and TRBJ1-2. The CDR3 consists of 14 residues. CDR1 and CDR2 (germline): KGHSH, LQKENI. The CDR3 region is CASSPPDSGYGYTF.

V usage is TRBV20-1 and J usage is TRBJ1-1. Germline lookup yields CDR1 DFQATT and CDR2 SNEGSKA (reference sequence). This CDR3 has 14 amino acids. The CDR3: CSARDAKGNTEAFF.

The chain recombines TRBV10-3 with TRBJ2-5; the TRBD1 assignment by TCRdb is unverifiable without DNA. This CDR3 spans 17 amino acids. The germline CDR1 and CDR2 sequences are ENHRY and SYGVKD. The CDR3: CAISDPGGRTREETQYF.

V and J are TRBV20-1 and TRBJ2-1; checking the TCRdb D call of TRBD2 is not possible without DNA. This CDR3 spans 16 amino acids. Germline V CDR1 and CDR2: DFQATT, SNEGSKA (reference sequence). This CDR3 reads CSARAVGGFSYNEQFF.

This chain connects TRBV11-2 to TRBJ1-2. The CDR3 has 14 residues. The V gene's germline CDR1 is SGHAT and CDR2 FQNNGV. CDR3 sequence reads: CASSSPRGVYGYTF. Looking up the rest from reference TRBV11-2 and TRBJ1-2 gives the full variable domain: EAGVAQSPRYKIIEKRQSVAFWCNPISGHATLYWYQQILGQGPKLLIQFQNNGVVDDSQLPKDRFSAERLKGVDSTLKIQPAKLEDSAVYLCASSSPRGVYGYTFGSGTRLTVV.

V gene TRBV3-1 combines with J gene TRBJ2-7; no DNA is available, so the TRBD1 call from TCRdb remains unchecked. Per the germline V gene, CDR1 is LGHDT and CDR2 is YNNKEL (reference sequence). The CDR3 is made up of 15 amino acids. Here the CDR3 reads CASSQAGQGRYEQYF.

The gene calls are TRBV19 and TRBJ2-1; TCRdb calls TRBD2, which cannot be checked without DNA. CDR1 and CDR2 (germline): LNHDA, SQIVND (reference sequence). This CDR3 contains 16 residues. CDR3 residues: CASSIEGETSDNEQFF.

The chain has TRBV9 and TRBJ2-6; TCRdb outputs TRBD1, but without DNA this stays unchecked. The CDR3 totals 16 residues. Per the germline V gene, CDR1 is SGDLS and CDR2 is YYNGEE. CDR3 in amino acids: CASSTSGGSGANVLTF.